Shown below are 13 T cell receptor beta chains from a single sample sequenced in a study of blood T cell repertoires in COVID-19. Here immunoSEQ multiplex PCR was the method, and the copy in TCRdb shows in-frame clones only, minus some. The sample contains roughly 100,000 clones, 76% of which appear only once. The sequenced sample was peripheral blood. The receptor source for this set is a man aged 80 or over with COVID-19, enrolled during active disease.

This clone has a handful of counts. The chain has TRBV5-1 and TRBJ1-3; D gene unclear. Germline V gives CDR1 SGHRS, CDR2 YFSETQ. With 0 bases removed from V and 3 bases from J, the gap between germline ends came to 10 bases. The CDR3 spans 15 residues. The CDR3: CASSLGSVGGNTIYF. The CDR3 DNA sequence: TGCGCCAGCAGCTTGGGGAGTGTGGGTGGAAACACCATATATTTT.

The chain couples TRBV6-1 to TRBJ2-5; weak D call: TRBD1 (7 bases). CDR1 is MNHNS, CDR2 SASEGT, per germline. V dropped 3 bases and J dropped 5 bases, with 16 bases sitting between them. The CDR3 runs to 15 residues. CDR3 DNA sequence: TGTGCCAGCAGTGATTGGCAGGGGGGTGGGGAGACCCAGTACTTC. It codes for CASSDWQGGGETQYF.

The CDR3 reads CASSEGGPGNTIYF. The CDR3 nucleotides read TGTGCCAGCAGTGAGGGAGGCCCCGGAAACACCATATATTTT. The chain couples TRBV7-8 to TRBJ1-3; D is unclear. This CDR3 is built from 14 residues. Germline CDR1 reads SGHVS; CDR2 reads FQNEAQ. V shed 6 bases and J shed 4 bases, with 13 bases lying between them.

Here the CDR3 reads CASSSTGGLNYGYTF. The CDR3 DNA reads TGTGCCAGCAGTTCCACAGGGGGCCTAAACTATGGCTACACCTTC. This chain links TRBV28 with TRBJ1-2; 9 nucleotides agree with TRBD1. Germline-derived CDR1 and CDR2 are MDHEN and SYDVKM. Germline trimming cut 4 bases from V and 2 bases from J; bases unmatched to any gene: 5. CDR3 size: 15 residues.

This clone was observed once. The chain is built from TRBV3-1 (or the pseudogene TRBV3-2) and TRBJ2-7; 9 bases map to TRBD2. Germline loops: CDR1 LGHDT, CDR2 YNNKEL (reference sequence). The V gene end was trimmed by 0 bases and the J gene end by 2 bases; junction bases not matched to a gene: 8. The CDR3 length is 17 residues. This chain's CDR3 is CASSQDFKTSGPYEQYF. The CDR3 DNA is TGTGCCAGCAGCCAAGATTTTAAGACTAGCGGCCCCTACGAGCAGTACTTC.

The V and J genes are TRBV18 and TRBJ2-1, with 9 nucleotides matching TRBD1. The CDR3 consists of 15 residues. CDR1 is KGHSH and CDR2 is LQKENI in the germline V gene. The J segment lost 4 bases and the V segment lost 0 bases, leaving 1 base of the junction unmatched. CDR3 in amino acids: CASSPPTGGYNEQFF. In DNA form, the CDR3 reads TGTGCCAGCTCACCACCGACAGGGGGGTACAATGAGCAGTTCTTC.

The CDR3 DNA reads as TGTGCCAGCAGTGACCCCCTGGGAGGGGGATATAGCAATCAGCCCCAGCATTTT. It yields the protein CASSDPLGGGYSNQPQHF. The chain uses TRBV2 and TRBJ1-5; TRBD1 might be the D (6 bases). The CDR3 has 18 amino acids. Trimming removed 3 bases from V and 0 bases from J, with 18 bases in between. The germline V gene encodes CDR1 SNHLY and CDR2 FYNNEI.

This clone was observed a handful of times. This chain uses TRBV30 with TRBJ1-2, with D uncertain. The CDR3 covers 13 residues. The V and J ends lost 0 bases and 0 bases respectively, with 5 bases between them. Germline-derived CDR1 and CDR2 are GTSNPN and SVGIG (reference sequence). The DNA for the CDR3 is TGTGCCTGGAGTGTACAGTCTAACTATGGCTACACCTTC. Translated: CAWSVQSNYGYTF.

This clone was seen a few times. The chain is built from TRBV6-6 and TRBJ2-1; TRBD1 matches at 11 bases. The CDR3 length is 15 residues. CDR1 and CDR2 from the germline V gene are MNHNY and SVGAGI (reference sequence). Unmatched junction bases numbered 4, after V lost 6 bases and J lost 3 bases. The CDR3 loop is CASRPGTGGYNEQFF. Here the CDR3 DNA reads TGTGCCAGCAGACCTGGGACAGGGGGCTACAATGAGCAGTTCTTC.

The chain recombines TRBV7-2 with TRBJ2-7, with unresolved D. The length of the CDR3 is 13 residues. Germline CDR1 SGHTA, CDR2 FQGNSA. V was trimmed by 1 base and J by 4 bases, leaving 8 bases between them. This chain's CDR3 is CASSLVSSYEQYF. DNA for the CDR3: TGTGCCAGCAGCTTAGTAAGTAGTTACGAGCAGTACTTC. Complete variable domain (other parts from reference TRBV7-2 and TRBJ2-7): GAGVSQSPSNKVTEKGKDVELRCDPISGHTALYWYRQSLGQGLEFLIYFQGNSAPDKSGLPSDRFSAERTGGSVSTLTIQRTQQEDSAVYLCASSLVSSYEQYFGPGTRLTVT.

A single count supports this clone. J is TRBJ2-1 and V is TRBV5-6; 9 bases are a match to TRBD1. Per germline, CDR1 SGHDT and CDR2 YYEEEE. V gave up 4 bases and J gave up 4 bases; unmatched junction bases: 9. The CDR3 covers 16 residues. CDR3 in DNA: TGTGCCAGCAGCGTCCTCGGGACAGGGCCGTACAATGAGCAGTTCTTC. Translating it yields CASSVLGTGPYNEQFF.

This clone appeared a few times. This sequence joins TRBV6-5 and TRBJ1-6; no definite D call. Germline V lookup: CDR1 MNHEY, CDR2 SVGAGI. The CDR3 has 12 amino acids. V lost 5 bases and J lost 6, with 5 bases in between. CDR3 DNA sequence: TGTGCCAGCAGTAACGGTAATTCACCCCTCCACTTT. This sequence encodes CASSNGNSPLHF.

The V call is TRBV27, the J call TRBJ2-7; TRBD2 agrees at 7 bases. There are 16 residues in the CDR3. J gave up 7 bases and V 4 bases, and 16 bases lay outside the gene matches. CDR1 is MNHEY, CDR2 SMNVEV, per germline (reference sequence). The chain's CDR3 is CASSWSTGGPFEEQYF. The CDR3 nucleotides are TGTGCCAGCAGTTGGTCTACGGGGGGACCCTTTGAGGAGCAGTACTTC.